The 2 T cell receptor beta chains below all came from one sample that was sequenced in a study of T cells after yellow fever vaccination. TCRdb re-analysed the 5' RACE reads in MiXCR, keeping a single row per CDR3 protein. The table shows roughly 62,000 distinct CDR3 sequences, with roughly 6.9% occurring only once. The source was CD8+ T cells sorted from PBMCs, collected on the day of the first yellow fever vaccination. These receptor sequences come from a man in his late teens or twenties who received the YFV17D yellow fever vaccine.

This clonotype was seen many times. This chain joins TRBV3-1 and TRBJ2-2; D may be TRBD2 (6 bases). Trimming took off 3 bases at V and 4 bases at J, with 9 bases between the two ends. The CDR3 sequence is 14 residues long. CDR1 LGHDT and CDR2 YNNKEL come from the germline V gene (reference sequence). The CDR3, as DNA: TGTGCCAGCAGCCAGGGGACTTCCACCGGGGAGCTGTTTTTT. Translated, it gives CASSQGTSTGELFF. Combining the CDR3 with reference TRBV3-1 and TRBJ2-2 gives the whole variable domain DTAVSQTPKYLVTQMGNDKSIKCEQNLGHDTMYWYKQDSKKFLKIMFSYNNKELIINETVPNRFSPKSPDKAHLNLHINSLELGDSAVYFCASSQGTSTGELFFGEGSRLTVL.

This clonotype was seen more than once but under ten times. V is TRBV10-3 and J is TRBJ2-7; D unresolved. Trimming removed 0 bases from V and 6 bases from J, with 12 bases in between. The CDR3 consists of 14 residues. Per germline, CDR1 ENHRY and CDR2 SYGVKD. CDR3 in amino acids: CAISESVTAGEQYF. The CDR3 nucleotides read TGTGCCATCAGTGAGTCGGTGACGGCAGGCGAGCAGTACTTC.